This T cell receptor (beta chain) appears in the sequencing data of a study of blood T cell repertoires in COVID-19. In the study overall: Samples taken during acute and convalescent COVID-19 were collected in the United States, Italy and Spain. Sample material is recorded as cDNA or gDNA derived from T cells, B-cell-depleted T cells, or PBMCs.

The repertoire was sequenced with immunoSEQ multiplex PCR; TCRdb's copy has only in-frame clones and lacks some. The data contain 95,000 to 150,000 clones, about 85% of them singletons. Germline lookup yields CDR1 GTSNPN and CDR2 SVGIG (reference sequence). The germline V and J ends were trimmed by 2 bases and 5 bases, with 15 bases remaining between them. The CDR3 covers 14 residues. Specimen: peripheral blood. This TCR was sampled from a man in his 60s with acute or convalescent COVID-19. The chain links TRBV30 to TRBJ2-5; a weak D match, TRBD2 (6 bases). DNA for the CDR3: TGTGCCTGGAGTCCCCCGTCGGGAGTGGAGACCCAGTACTTC. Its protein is CAWSPPSGVETQYF.